In its sample, the clone carrying this T cell receptor beta chain was seen a few times. This specimen belongs to a study of blood T cell repertoires in COVID-19. For the study at large: Italy, Spain and the United States were the sources of the convalescent and acute COVID-19 samples.

As originally analysed: Amplified reference gene primers provided the basis for estimating nucleated cell counts. Assay: immunoSEQ multiplex PCR; the TCRdb copy retains only in-frame clones and omits some. For V, J and clone size, that table is used; D and trimming come from the DNA. Of about 120,000 clones listed, roughly 80% are singletons. This clonotype originated in a man aged 65 to 79 with acute or convalescent COVID-19. Sequencing used peripheral blood.

For the CDR3, the DNA is TGTGCCAGCAGCCGGACAGGGAAAGAAGCTTTCTTT. Its protein is CASSRTGKEAFF. The chain couples TRBV7-9 to TRBJ1-1, with 8 bases fitting TRBD1. The V gene's germline CDR1 is SEHNR and CDR2 FQNEAQ (reference sequence). The trim removed 5 bases at V and 8 bases at J, leaving 4 bases unmatched. The CDR3 has 12 amino acids.